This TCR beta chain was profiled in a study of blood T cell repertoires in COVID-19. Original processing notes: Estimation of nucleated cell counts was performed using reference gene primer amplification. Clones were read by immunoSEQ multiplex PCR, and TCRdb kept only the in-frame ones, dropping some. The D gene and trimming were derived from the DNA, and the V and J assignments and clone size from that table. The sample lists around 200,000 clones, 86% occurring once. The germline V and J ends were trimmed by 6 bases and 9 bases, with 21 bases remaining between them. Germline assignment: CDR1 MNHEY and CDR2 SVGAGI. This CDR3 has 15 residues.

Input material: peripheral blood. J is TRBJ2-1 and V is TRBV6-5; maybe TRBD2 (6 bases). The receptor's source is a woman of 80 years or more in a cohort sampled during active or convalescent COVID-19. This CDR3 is CASSPYGTSFGEQFF. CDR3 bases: TGTGCCAGCAGCCCCTATGGGACTTCTTTCGGTGAGCAGTTCTTC.